Here is one TCR beta chain with its context. The antigen is not known. This sample is part of a study of T cell responses to AZD1222 COVID-19 vaccine. Overall study results and limits: Just a handful of AZD1222 recipients tested seropositive at baseline. Spike-spanning, vaccine-associated CD4 TCRs were dominant at 160-218 and 743-854.

Only in-frame clones appear in the TCRdb table, and some are missing; sequencing was by immunoSEQ multiplex PCR. The table shows under 150,000 clones, with 70% to 90% occurring only once. Germline V gives CDR1 MNHEY, CDR2 SVGAGI. This CDR3 has 11 amino acids. The sample in question was peripheral blood, obtained on day 0 of AZD1222 vaccination. The clonotype originates from an adult in good health. This rearrangement joins TRBV6-5 to TRBJ1-1, with D unclear. The CDR3 DNA follows: TGTGCTGTACAGAGGAACACTGAAGCTTTCTTT. This encodes CAVQRNTEAFF.